Listed here are 15 T cell receptor beta chains from one sample, sequenced in a study of shared clonotypes between healthy human individuals. Method: immunoSEQ multiplex PCR; TCRdb's copy keeps in-frame clones and lacks some. The table lists hundreds of thousands of clones, around 96% of them singletons, with about 0.064% in the top ten. The source material was naive CD4+ T cells sorted from blood. The subset is: CD45RA+ positively selected. The receptors come from a young woman in good health.

The J gene is TRBJ2-1, the V gene TRBV10-2; 12 nucleotides match TRBD2. The germline V gene has CDR1 WSHSY and CDR2 SAAADI. There are 17 residues in the CDR3. Trimming took 4 bases from V and 8 from J; bases not matched to a gene: 12. Here the CDR3 DNA reads TGCGCCAGCAGTGGGGCCCCTAGCGGGAGGGCTCAAGATGAGCAGTTCTTC. It codes for CASSGAPSGRAQDEQFF.

This sequence joins TRBV7-3 and TRBJ1-1, with D unresolved. The CDR3 covers 8 residues. Per the germline V gene, CDR1 is SGHTA and CDR2 is FQGTGA. The V end lost 7 bases, the J end lost 10 bases, and 4 bases lay between the germline ends. This CDR3 is CASMAAFF. In DNA form, the CDR3 reads TGTGCCAGCATGGCAGCTTTCTTT.

The J gene is TRBJ2-5, the V gene TRBV14, with 9 bases that match TRBD2. The junction had 5 bases not matched to a gene; V was cut back by 1 base and J by 5 bases. Germline assignment: CDR1 SGHDN and CDR2 FVKESK. There are 15 residues in the CDR3. The CDR3 sequence is CASSQGGGGIETQYF. The DNA for the CDR3 is TGTGCCAGCAGCCAAGGCGGGGGGGGGATTGAGACCCAGTACTTC.

The chain joins TRBV9 to TRBJ2-7; D not resolved. With 4 bases removed from V and 2 bases from J, the gap between germline ends came to 16 bases. The V gene's germline CDR1 is SGDLS and CDR2 YYNGEE. There are 15 residues in the CDR3. The CDR3 protein is CASSPFVGRPYEQYF. DNA of the CDR3: TGTGCCAGCAGCCCCTTTGTTGGGCGACCCTACGAGCAGTACTTC.

The rearrangement links TRBV5-1 to TRBJ2-1; 10 positions agree with TRBD2. V shed 1 base, J shed 3 bases, and the junction held 7 bases outside the gene matches. From germline, CDR1 is SGHRS and CDR2 YFSETQ. The CDR3 length is 17 residues. DNA of the CDR3: TGCGCCAGCAGCTTGCTTCCTAGCGGGAGTAACTACAATGAGCAGTTCTTC. Encoded protein: CASSLLPSGSNYNEQFF.

The DNA for the CDR3 is TGCAGCGTTGAAGCGCCTAGCGGGACGGATGAGCAGTTCTTC. The encoded protein is CSVEAPSGTDEQFF. This chain joins TRBV29-1 and TRBJ2-1; 9 bases line up with TRBD2. Germline-derived CDR1 and CDR2 are SQVTM and ANQGSEA. The CDR3 is 14 amino acids. V dropped 1 base and J dropped 8; count of bases not matched to a gene: 6.

V and J are TRBV7-9 and TRBJ2-3; D gene ambiguous. CDR3 length equals 16 residues. The ends were cut back, 1 base at V and 1 base at J, with 12 bases in the middle. Per germline, CDR1 SEHNR and CDR2 FQNEAQ (reference sequence). The CDR3 sequence is CASSLGLADRTDTQYF. The CDR3 region has the DNA TGTGCCAGCAGCTTAGGTTTGGCGGACCGCACAGATACGCAGTATTTT.

The rearrangement uses TRBV7-2 and TRBJ1-1; the D is unclear. This CDR3 is 14 amino acids long. Germline V CDR1 and CDR2: SGHTA, FQGNSA. The ends were cut back, 2 bases at V and 0 bases at J, with 7 bases in the middle. The CDR3: CASSLHQMNTEAFF. DNA of the CDR3: TGTGCCAGCAGCTTACATCAGATGAACACTGAAGCTTTCTTT.

J is TRBJ2-5 and V is TRBV11-2; 8 nucleotides line up with TRBD2. The DNA end is a closer match to TRBJ2-7, so the J assignment may be wrong. This CDR3 spans 14 amino acids. Looked up from germline, CDR1 is SGHAT and CDR2 is FQNNGV. CDR3 region: CASSLGLGAYEQYF. CDR3 coding DNA: TGTGCCAGCAGCTTGGGACTAGGAGCCTACGAGCAGTACTTC.

The CDR3 protein is CASSSHSGSEELFF. CDR3 nucleotide sequence: TGTGCCAGCAGTTCGCATAGCGGGAGCGAGGAGCTGTTTTTT. The V call is TRBV28, the J call TRBJ2-2, with TRBD2 matching over 9 bases. V lost 4 bases to trimming and J lost 10 bases; unmatched junction nucleotides: 7. This CDR3 contains 14 residues. Germline CDR1 is MDHEN and CDR2 is SYDVKM.

This chain uses TRBV4-1 with TRBJ2-7, with 10 bases lining up with TRBD1. The CDR3 sequence is 16 residues long. The germline V gene encodes CDR1 MGHRA and CDR2 YSYEKL. V was clipped by 0 bases and J by 4 bases; unmatched bases: 6. The CDR3 protein is CASSQEGQGVRYEQYF. CDR3 sequence (DNA): TGCGCCAGCAGCCAAGAAGGACAGGGGGTAAGGTACGAGCAGTACTTC.

This clone has a single count. The chain is built from TRBV4-1 and TRBJ2-1; 10 nucleotides agree with TRBD2. The CDR3 sequence is 18 residues long. Germline trimming cut 2 bases from V and 0 bases from J; bases unmatched to any gene: 7. Germline V gene lookup returns CDR1 MGHRA and CDR2 YSYEKL. For the CDR3, the DNA is TGCGCCAGCAGCCAACCAACTAGCGGGACCAGCTCCTACAATGAGCAGTTCTTC. Translated: CASSQPTSGTSSYNEQFF.

The genes are TRBV6-6 and TRBJ1-3, with 10 bases identical to TRBD1. Germline assignment: CDR1 MNHNY and CDR2 SVGAGI (reference sequence). V shed 5 bases, J shed 3 bases, and the junction held 7 bases outside the gene matches. The CDR3 sequence is 16 residues long. The CDR3 here is CASSPSRDRGGNTIYF. CDR3 nucleotide sequence: TGTGCCAGCAGTCCGTCCCGGGACAGGGGTGGAAACACCATATATTTT.

This rearrangement joins TRBV5-1 to TRBJ1-1; 8 bases are shared with TRBD1. The CDR3 is 16 amino acids. V shed 2 bases and J 1 base; nucleotides not matched to a gene: 7. Germline values: CDR1 SGHRS, CDR2 YFSETQ. The CDR3 DNA reads TGCGCCAGCAGCTTACCGGGACAGGCGGGGAACACTGAAGCTTTCTTT. As protein: CASSLPGQAGNTEAFF. The full variable domain, completed using reference TRBV5-1 and TRBJ1-1, is KAGVTQTPRYLIKTRGQQVTLSCSPISGHRSVSWYQQTPGQGLQFLFEYFSETQRNKGNFPGRFSGRQFSNSRSEMNVSTLELGDSALYLCASSLPGQAGNTEAFFGQGTRLTVV.

This chain connects TRBV5-8 to TRBJ1-2; D is unresolved. This CDR3 has 16 residues. Germline lookup yields CDR1 SGHTS and CDR2 YDEGEE. Trimming cost V 0 bases and J 1 base, with 13 bases left between them. DNA for the CDR3: TGTGCCAGCAGCTTGGGGTTGGCCAGCAGTAACTATGGCTACACCTTC. Translation: CASSLGLASSNYGYTF.